These 21 T cell receptor beta chains originate from one sample sequenced in a study of graft-versus-host responses after intestinal transplantation. TCRdb keeps only in-frame clones here, not all; method: immunoSEQ multiplex PCR. The sample consists of about 120,000 clones, 90% of them appearing once. No antigens are known for them. The sequences come from unstimulated CD4+ T cells sorted from spleen or lymph node cells, collected before intestinal transplant. These receptors all stem from a human donor who received an intestinal transplant.

The J gene is TRBJ2-2, the V gene TRBV27, with D hard to call. Germline V gene sequence: CDR1 MNHEY, CDR2 SMNVEV (reference sequence). The V end lost 3 bases, the J end lost 3 bases, and 20 bases lay between the germline ends. The CDR3 has 18 residues. CDR3 nucleotide sequence: TGTGCCAGCAGTTTTCGTTTCCTATACGCCGGAGACACCGGGGAGCTGTTTTTT. This codes for CASSFRFLYAGDTGELFF.

The chain has TRBV10-3 and TRBJ1-2; the match to TRBD1 covers 8 bases. V trimming: 10 bases; J trimming: 7 bases; junction bases outside the gene matches: 23. CDR1 and CDR2 (germline): ENHRY, SYGVKD. This CDR3 contains 17 residues. The CDR3 sequence is CATGLKGQVGIHRGYTF. The CDR3 bases are TGTGCCACAGGCCTGAAGGGACAGGTTGGGATTCATCGTGGCTACACCTTC.

The J gene is TRBJ2-3, the V gene TRBV5-8; tentative D call: TRBD1 (5 bases). Trimming took 5 bases from V and 1 from J, leaving 14 bases between them. The CDR3 sequence is 15 residues long. Germline lookup yields CDR1 SGHTS and CDR2 YDEGEE. CDR3 residues: CASSRLRVGTDTQYF. Here the CDR3 DNA reads TGTGCCAGCAGTCGGCTCAGGGTGGGCACAGATACGCAGTATTTT.

On this clone: The sample holds other DNA sequences that translate to the same CDR3. J is TRBJ2-7 and V is TRBV5-1; 13 bases agree with TRBD2. The CDR3 sequence is 16 residues long. V gave up 2 bases and J gave up 0 bases; unmatched junction bases: 2. Germline values: CDR1 SGHRS, CDR2 YFSETQ. CDR3 sequence (DNA): TGCGCCAGCAGCTTAGGACTAGCGGGAGACTCCTACGAGCAGTACTTC. Protein sequence: CASSLGLAGDSYEQYF.

The chain combines TRBV10-1 with TRBJ2-2; D call uncertain. Germline lookup yields CDR1 WNHNN and CDR2 SYGVQD (reference sequence). V lost 3 bases to trimming and J lost 1 base, with 3 bases between them. CDR3 length: 13 residues. The CDR3 here is CASSDKNTGELFF. In nucleotides, the CDR3 is TGCGCCAGCAGTGATAAGAACACCGGGGAGCTGTTTTTT.

The J gene is TRBJ1-1, the V gene TRBV27; D is ambiguous. Trimming stripped 5 bases from V and 0 bases from J, with 13 bases between. The germline V gene encodes CDR1 MNHEY and CDR2 SMNVEV (reference sequence). The CDR3 loop spans 15 amino acids. The CDR3 DNA sequence: TGTGCCAGCAGTAGGATTAAGCGATTGAACACTGAAGCTTTCTTT. This codes for CASSRIKRLNTEAFF.

Worth noting for this clone: Compared with germline, one end of the junction differs, possibly owing to a read error. The rearrangement links TRBV11-2 to TRBJ2-5; 7 bases line up with TRBD1. Germline V gives CDR1 SGHAT, CDR2 FQNNGV. CDR3 length: 15 amino acids. CDR3 DNA sequence: TGTGCCAGCAGCCTAGAGGGACAGTTCCAAGAGACCCAGTACTTC. It encodes CASSLEGQFQETQYF.

This chain uses TRBV15 with TRBJ1-2; D not certain. V was trimmed by 0 bases and J by 11 bases, leaving 19 bases between them. The CDR3 spans 15 residues. Germline-derived CDR1 and CDR2 are LNHNV and YYDKDF (reference sequence). The CDR3 is CATSRDFATQSGYTF. The CDR3 DNA sequence: TGTGCCACCAGCAGAGATTTTGCGACTCAATCTGGTTACACCTTC.

The chain couples TRBV5-1 to TRBJ2-3; TRBD1 might be the D (6 bases). The CDR3 contains 14 residues. CDR1 and CDR2 from the germline V gene are SGHRS and YFSETQ. The V end was cut by 6 bases, the J end by 2 bases, with 13 bases between. The CDR3 sequence: CASTQDSLTDTQYF. In DNA form, the CDR3 reads TGCGCCAGCACCCAGGACAGTCTCACAGATACGCAGTATTTT. The entire variable domain, with the rest obtained from reference TRBV5-1 and TRBJ2-3, is as follows: KAGVTQTPRYLIKTRGQQVTLSCSPISGHRSVSWYQQTPGQGLQFLFEYFSETQRNKGNFPGRFSGRQFSNSRSEMNVSTLELGDSALYLCASTQDSLTDTQYFGPGTRLTVL.

The chain carries TRBV5-6 and TRBJ1-5; D is perhaps TRBD1 (5 bases). The ends were cut back, 1 base at V and 3 bases at J, with 14 bases in the middle. This CDR3 spans 16 amino acids. CDR1 and CDR2 (germline): SGHDT, YYEEEE. CDR3 in amino acids: CASSLQGTRYNQPQHF. The CDR3 DNA follows: TGTGCCAGCAGCTTGCAGGGCACAAGATACAATCAGCCCCAGCATTTT.

The genes are TRBV6-5 and TRBJ1-3; 7 nucleotides align to TRBD1. Germline V gene data show CDR1 as MNHEY and CDR2 as SVGAGI. The CDR3 loop spans 15 amino acids. J was trimmed by 0 bases and V by 3 bases; bases with no gene match: 2. The CDR3 is CASSYGDSSGNTIYF. DNA for the CDR3: TGTGCCAGCAGTTATGGGGACAGCTCTGGAAACACCATATATTTT.

The gene calls are TRBV23-1 and TRBJ2-7, with D maybe TRBD2 (6 bases). TRBV23-1 is treated as an ORF (open reading frame) with a function not yet certain. CDR3 length equals 15 residues. Trimming pared 6 bases from V and 6 bases from J, leaving 21 bases between. The CDR3 region has the DNA TGCGCCAGCAGCCCCGTTGACATGGAGGGCCGCGAGCAGTACTTC. Protein: CASSPVDMEGREQYF.

This chain connects TRBV6-1 to TRBJ1-1; TRBD1 might be the D (6 bases). The CDR3 extends over 16 amino acids. V was clipped by 3 bases and J by 3 bases, with 17 bases between them. Germline CDR1 is MNHNS and CDR2 is SASEGT. The CDR3 reads CASSDGLRAGDTEAFF. In DNA, the CDR3 is TGTGCCAGCAGTGATGGGCTACGCGCAGGGGACACTGAAGCTTTCTTT.

The chain is built from TRBV2 and TRBJ2-7, with 7 bases fitting TRBD1. Germline values: CDR1 SNHLY, CDR2 FYNNEI. V gave up 6 bases and J gave up 0 bases; unmatched junction bases: 23. The CDR3 totals 20 residues. The CDR3 spells CASRRQGKNDPHSNSYEQYF. DNA of the CDR3: TGTGCCAGCAGGCGACAGGGAAAGAACGACCCTCATTCCAACTCCTACGAGCAGTACTTC. Together with reference TRBV2 and TRBJ2-7, the CDR3 gives the full variable domain: EPEVTQTPSHQVTQMGQEVILRCVPISNHLYFYWYRQILGQKVEFLVSFYNNEISEKSEIFDDQFSVERPDGSNFTLKIRSTKLEDSAMYFCASRRQGKNDPHSNSYEQYFGPGTRLTVT.

J is TRBJ2-1 and V is TRBV4-1, with D possibly TRBD2 on 6 matching bases. The germline V gene has CDR1 MGHRA and CDR2 YSYEKL. The V end lost 4 bases, the J end lost 2 bases, and 18 bases lay between the germline ends. The CDR3 is 17 residues long. As DNA, the CDR3 is TGCGCCAGCAGCCTGGCCCCGGGACTGATAACCTACAATGAGCAGTTCTTC. Protein: CASSLAPGLITYNEQFF.

This chain links TRBV6-5 with TRBJ1-2; 7 bases fit TRBD1. The V gene end was trimmed by 0 bases and the J gene end by 2 bases; junction bases not matched to a gene: 3. Germline CDR1 is MNHEY and CDR2 is SVGAGI. The CDR3 consists of 15 residues. The CDR3 bases are TGTGCCAGCAGTTACTCCGGGACAGTCAACTATGGCTACACCTTC. It yields the protein CASSYSGTVNYGYTF.

This clone was observed a single time. V usage is TRBV5-4 and J usage is TRBJ2-2, with TRBD2 identical over 10 bases. The V gene's germline CDR1 is SGHNT and CDR2 YYREEE (reference sequence). The CDR3 length is 16 residues. After removal of 3 bases from V and 3 bases from J, the junction contained 5 bases not matched to a gene. CDR3 loop: CASSSLAGVDTGELFF. The CDR3 DNA reads TGTGCCAGCAGCTCCCTAGCGGGAGTAGACACCGGGGAGCTGTTTTTT.

V and J are TRBV7-9 and TRBJ2-2, with D possibly TRBD2 on 7 matching bases. Germline values: CDR1 SEHNR, CDR2 FQNEAQ (reference sequence). The CDR3 contains 14 residues. V gave up 1 base and J gave up 6 bases, with 9 bases separating them. CDR3 amino acids: CASSLVGGPGELFF. In DNA form, the CDR3 reads TGTGCCAGCAGCTTAGTCGGGGGGCCCGGGGAGCTGTTTTTT. The variable domain in full, with the rest retrieved from reference TRBV7-9 and TRBJ2-2, is DTGVSQNPRHKITKRGQNVTFRCDPISEHNRLYWYRQTLGQGPEFLTYFQNEAQLEKSRLLSDRFSAERPKGSFSTLEIQRTEQGDSAMYLCASSLVGGPGELFFGEGSRLTVL.

This clone was found once. This sequence joins TRBV5-4 and TRBJ2-1, with 8 bases identical to TRBD2. V lost 4 bases and J lost 9; bases outside the gene matches: 15. The germline CDR1 and CDR2 sequences are SGHNT and YYREEE (reference sequence). The CDR3 is 16 residues long. The CDR3 spells CASSPLSGGQLGEQFF. DNA for the CDR3: TGTGCCAGCAGCCCTCTGTCGGGGGGGCAGTTAGGTGAGCAGTTCTTC.

This clone was detected only once. This chain links TRBV25-1 with TRBJ2-5; D is ambiguous. CDR1 and CDR2 from the germline V gene are MGHDK and SYGVNS. With 0 bases removed from V and 6 bases from J, the gap between germline ends came to 17 bases. The CDR3 loop spans 16 amino acids. CDR3 nucleotide sequence: TGTGCCAGCAGTGAATATATTCGCGGCTCGGCGAAGACCCAGTACTTC. Its protein is CASSEYIRGSAKTQYF.

There are a few counts of this clone. The rearrangement links TRBV6-5 to TRBJ2-7; 16 nucleotides match TRBD2. The junction had 5 bases not matched to a gene; V was cut back by 6 bases and J by 9 bases. Germline V lookup: CDR1 MNHEY, CDR2 SVGAGI. The CDR3 extends over 14 amino acids. The DNA of the CDR3 is TGTGCCAGCAGCCCCGGGACTAGCGGGAGGGTGCAGTACTTC. As protein: CASSPGTSGRVQYF.